This T cell receptor beta chain was obtained from a study of blood T cell repertoires in COVID-19. The V gene end was trimmed by 1 base and the J gene end by 11 bases; junction bases not matched to a gene: 16. The CDR3 is 16 residues long. CDR1 is KGHSH and CDR2 is LQKENI in the germline V gene. A single count supports this clone. Some clones are missing from TCRdb's copy, which holds only in-frame ones; the method was immunoSEQ multiplex PCR. Among some 40,000 clones listed, about 81% were seen once. This receptor was taken from a human donor in a cohort sampled during active or convalescent COVID-19. The donor label of this sample is uncertain. Sequencing was done on a sample of peripheral blood. V usage is TRBV18 and J usage is TRBJ1-2; 7 nucleotides match TRBD1. In DNA form, the CDR3 reads TGTGCCAGCTCACCACGAAACTTAGAACGGGACAGATTTTACACCTTC. The encoded protein is CASSPRNLERDRFYTF.